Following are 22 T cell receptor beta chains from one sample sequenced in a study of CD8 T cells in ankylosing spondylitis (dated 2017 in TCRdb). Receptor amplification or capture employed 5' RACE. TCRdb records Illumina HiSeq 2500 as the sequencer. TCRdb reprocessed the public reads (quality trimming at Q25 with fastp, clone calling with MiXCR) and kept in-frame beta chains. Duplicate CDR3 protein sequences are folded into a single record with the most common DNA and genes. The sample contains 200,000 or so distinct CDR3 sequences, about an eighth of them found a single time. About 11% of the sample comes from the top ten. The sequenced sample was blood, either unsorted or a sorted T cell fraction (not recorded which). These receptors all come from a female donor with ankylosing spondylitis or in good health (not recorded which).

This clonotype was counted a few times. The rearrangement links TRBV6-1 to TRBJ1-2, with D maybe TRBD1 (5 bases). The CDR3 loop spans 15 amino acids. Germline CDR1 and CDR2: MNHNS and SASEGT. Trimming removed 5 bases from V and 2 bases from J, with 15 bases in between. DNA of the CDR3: TGTGCCAGCAGTCCGACGAGGGGCGGGAACTATGGCTACACCTTC. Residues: CASSPTRGGNYGYTF.

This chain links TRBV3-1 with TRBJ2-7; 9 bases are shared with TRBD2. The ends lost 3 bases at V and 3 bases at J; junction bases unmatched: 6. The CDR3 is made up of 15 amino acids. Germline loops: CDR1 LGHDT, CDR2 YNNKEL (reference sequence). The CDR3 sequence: CASSHSGRLDYEQYF. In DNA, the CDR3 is TGTGCCAGCAGCCATAGCGGGAGACTCGACTACGAGCAGTACTTC.

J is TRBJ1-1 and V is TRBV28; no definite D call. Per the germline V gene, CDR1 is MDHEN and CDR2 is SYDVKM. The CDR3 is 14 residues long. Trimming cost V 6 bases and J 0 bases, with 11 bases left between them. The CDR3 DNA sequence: TGTGCCAGCAGACGCATATCAATGAACACTGAAGCTTTCTTT. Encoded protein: CASRRISMNTEAFF. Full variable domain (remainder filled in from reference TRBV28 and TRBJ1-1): DVKVTQSSRYLVKRTGEKVFLECVQDMDHENMFWYRQDPGLGLRLIYFSYDVKMKEKGDIPEGYSVSREKKERFSLILESASTNQTSMYLCASRRISMNTEAFFGQGTRLTVV.

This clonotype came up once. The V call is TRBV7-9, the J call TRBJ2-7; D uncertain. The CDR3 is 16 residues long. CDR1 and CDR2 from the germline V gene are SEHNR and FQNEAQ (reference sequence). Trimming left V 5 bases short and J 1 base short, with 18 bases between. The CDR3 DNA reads TGTGCCAGCAGCGGTGGTGGCCTCCCAGGATCCTACGAGCAGTACTTC. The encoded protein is CASSGGGLPGSYEQYF.

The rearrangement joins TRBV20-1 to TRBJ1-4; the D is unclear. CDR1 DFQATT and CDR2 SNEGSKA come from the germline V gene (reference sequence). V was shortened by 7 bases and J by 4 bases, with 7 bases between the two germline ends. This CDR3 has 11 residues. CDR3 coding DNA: TGCAGTGGCCAATTTAATGAAAAACTGTTTTTT. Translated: CSGQFNEKLFF.

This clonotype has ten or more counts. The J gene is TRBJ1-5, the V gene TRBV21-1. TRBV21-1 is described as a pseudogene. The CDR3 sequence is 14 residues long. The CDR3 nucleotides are TGTGCCAGCAGCAAAAGACCTATTAATCAGCCCCAGCATTTT. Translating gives CASSKRPINQPQHF.

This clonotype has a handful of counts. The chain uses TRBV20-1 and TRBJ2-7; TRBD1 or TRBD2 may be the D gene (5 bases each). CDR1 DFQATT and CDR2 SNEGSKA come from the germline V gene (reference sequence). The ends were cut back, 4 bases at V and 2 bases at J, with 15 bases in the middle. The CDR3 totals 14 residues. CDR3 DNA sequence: TGCAGTGCTATCGGGGTCCTAGGGGCCTACGAGCAGTACTTC. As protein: CSAIGVLGAYEQYF.

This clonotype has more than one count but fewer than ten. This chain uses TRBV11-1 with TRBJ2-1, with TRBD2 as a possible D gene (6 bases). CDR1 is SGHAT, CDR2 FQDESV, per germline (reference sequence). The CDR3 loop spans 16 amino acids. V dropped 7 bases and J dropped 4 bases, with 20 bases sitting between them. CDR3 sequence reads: CASTQRQLGGYNEQFF. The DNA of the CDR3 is TGTGCCAGCACCCAACGGCAGCTGGGGGGTTACAATGAGCAGTTCTTC.

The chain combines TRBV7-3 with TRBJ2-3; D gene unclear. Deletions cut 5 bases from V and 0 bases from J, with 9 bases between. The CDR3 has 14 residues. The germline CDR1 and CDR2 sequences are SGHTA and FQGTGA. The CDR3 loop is CASSPNPSTDTQYF. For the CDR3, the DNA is TGTGCCAGCAGCCCCAACCCTAGCACAGATACGCAGTATTTT.

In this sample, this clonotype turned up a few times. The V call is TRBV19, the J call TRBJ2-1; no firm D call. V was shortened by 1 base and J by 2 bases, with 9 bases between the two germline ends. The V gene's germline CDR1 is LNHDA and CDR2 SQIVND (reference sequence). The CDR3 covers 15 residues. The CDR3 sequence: CASSIVGLTYNEQFF. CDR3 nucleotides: TGTGCCAGTAGTATAGTTGGGTTAACCTACAATGAGCAGTTCTTC.

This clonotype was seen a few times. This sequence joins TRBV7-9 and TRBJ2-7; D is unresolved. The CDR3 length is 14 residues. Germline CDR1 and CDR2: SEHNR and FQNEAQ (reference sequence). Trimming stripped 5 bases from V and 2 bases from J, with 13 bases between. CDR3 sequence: CASSLRGYPYEQYF. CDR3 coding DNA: TGTGCCAGCAGCCTTAGAGGTTATCCCTACGAGCAGTACTTC.

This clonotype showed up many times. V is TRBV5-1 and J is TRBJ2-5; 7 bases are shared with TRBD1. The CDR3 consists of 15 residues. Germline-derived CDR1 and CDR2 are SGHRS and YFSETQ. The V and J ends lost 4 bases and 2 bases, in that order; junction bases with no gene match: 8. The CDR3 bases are TGCGCCAGCAGCCTGATACCGGGACAGCAAGAGACCCAGTACTTC. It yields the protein CASSLIPGQQETQYF.

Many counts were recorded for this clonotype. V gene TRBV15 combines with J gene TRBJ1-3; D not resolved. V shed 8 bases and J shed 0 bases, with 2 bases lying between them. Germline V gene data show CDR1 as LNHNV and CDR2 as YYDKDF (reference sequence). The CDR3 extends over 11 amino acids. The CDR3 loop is CATHSGNTIYF. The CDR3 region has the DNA TGTGCCACCCACTCTGGAAACACCATATATTTT. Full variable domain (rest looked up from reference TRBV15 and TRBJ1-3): DAMVIQNPRYQVTQFGKPVTLSCSQTLNHNVMYWYQQKSSQAPKLLFHYYDKDFNNEADTPDNFQSRRPNTSFCFLDIRSPGLGDTAMYLCATHSGNTIYFGEGSWLTVV.

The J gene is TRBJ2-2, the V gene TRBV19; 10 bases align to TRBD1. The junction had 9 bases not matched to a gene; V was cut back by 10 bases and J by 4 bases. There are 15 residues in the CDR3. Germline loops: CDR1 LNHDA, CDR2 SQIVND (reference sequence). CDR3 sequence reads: CATTPWTGGTGELFF. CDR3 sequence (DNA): TGTGCCACCACCCCCTGGACAGGGGGCACCGGGGAGCTGTTTTTT.

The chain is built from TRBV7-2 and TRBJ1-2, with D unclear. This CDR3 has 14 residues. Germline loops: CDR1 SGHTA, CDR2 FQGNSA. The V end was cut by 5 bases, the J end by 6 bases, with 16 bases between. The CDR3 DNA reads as TGTGCCAGCAGCGTAGGACCTTGGGTTGATGGCTACACCTTC. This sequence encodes CASSVGPWVDGYTF. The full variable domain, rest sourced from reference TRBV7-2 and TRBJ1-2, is GAGVSQSPSNKVTEKGKDVELRCDPISGHTALYWYRQSLGQGLEFLIYFQGNSAPDKSGLPSDRFSAERTGGSVSTLTIQRTQQEDSAVYLCASSVGPWVDGYTFGSGTRLTVV.

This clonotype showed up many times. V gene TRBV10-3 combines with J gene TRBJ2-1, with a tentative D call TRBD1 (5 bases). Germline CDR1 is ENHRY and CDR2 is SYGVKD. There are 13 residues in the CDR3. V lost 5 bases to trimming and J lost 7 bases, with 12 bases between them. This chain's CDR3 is CAISHFDSNEQFF. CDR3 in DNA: TGTGCCATCAGTCATTTCGACAGTAATGAGCAGTTCTTC.

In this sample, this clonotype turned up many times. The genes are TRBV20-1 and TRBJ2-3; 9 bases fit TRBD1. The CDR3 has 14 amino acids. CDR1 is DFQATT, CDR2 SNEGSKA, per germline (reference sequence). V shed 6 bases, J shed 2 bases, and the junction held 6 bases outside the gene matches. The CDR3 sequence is CSAPGTGSTDTQYF. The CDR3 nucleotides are TGCAGTGCGCCCGGGACAGGGTCCACAGATACGCAGTATTTT.

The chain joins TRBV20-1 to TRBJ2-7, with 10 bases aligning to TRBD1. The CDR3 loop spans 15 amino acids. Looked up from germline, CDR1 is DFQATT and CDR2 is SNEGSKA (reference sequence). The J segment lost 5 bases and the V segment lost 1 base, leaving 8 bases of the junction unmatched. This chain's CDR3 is CSARGYPGQGNEQYF. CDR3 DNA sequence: TGCAGTGCTAGAGGGTACCCGGGACAGGGGAACGAGCAGTACTTC.

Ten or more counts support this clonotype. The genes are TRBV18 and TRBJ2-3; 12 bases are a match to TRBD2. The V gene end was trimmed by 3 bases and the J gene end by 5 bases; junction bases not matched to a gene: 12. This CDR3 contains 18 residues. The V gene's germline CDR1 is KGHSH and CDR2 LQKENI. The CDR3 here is CASSPRTSGIQPGDTQYF. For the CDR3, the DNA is TGTGCCAGCTCACCTAGGACTAGCGGGATTCAACCGGGAGATACGCAGTATTTT.

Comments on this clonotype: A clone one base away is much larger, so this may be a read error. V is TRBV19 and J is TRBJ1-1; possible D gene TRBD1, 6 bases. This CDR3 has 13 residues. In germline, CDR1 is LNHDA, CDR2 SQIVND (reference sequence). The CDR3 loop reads CASRTDRNTEALF. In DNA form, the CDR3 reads TGTGCCAGTAGAACTGACAGGAACACTGAAGCTCTCTTT.

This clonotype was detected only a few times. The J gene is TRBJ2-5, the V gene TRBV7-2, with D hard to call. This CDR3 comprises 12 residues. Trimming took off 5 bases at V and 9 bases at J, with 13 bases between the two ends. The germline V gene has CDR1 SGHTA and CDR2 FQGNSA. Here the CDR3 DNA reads TGTGCCAGCAGCCAGACTGACCTCGCCCAGTACTTC. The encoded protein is CASSQTDLAQYF.

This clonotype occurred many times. CDR3 amino acids: CASSTTMRINEQFF. The CDR3 nucleotides read TGCGCCAGCTCGACAACCATGAGAATCAATGAGCAGTTCTTC. The chain is built from TRBV5-1 and TRBJ2-1; D unresolved. Germline CDR1 reads SGHRS; CDR2 reads YFSETQ. Trimming took 7 bases from V and 6 from J, leaving 17 bases between them. The CDR3 is made up of 14 amino acids.